Sequencing of this TCR beta chain was carried out in a study of blood T cell repertoires in COVID-19. Overall study: The samples span acute and convalescent COVID-19 from the United States, Italy and Spain. Nucleic acid was either cDNA or gDNA, and it came from T cells, B-cell-depleted T cells, or PBMCs.

This clone was counted a single time. Authors' analysis steps: Using reference gene primer amplification, nucleated cell counts were estimated. Sequencing was performed with immunoSEQ multiplex PCR; in TCRdb, only in-frame clones are kept and a portion is missing. V, J and clone size derive from that table, while D and trimming were established from the DNA sequence. The data show roughly 250,000 clones, approximately 80% seen once. The sample consisted of peripheral blood. This clonotype was sampled from a woman aged 45 to 65 with acute or convalescent COVID-19.

The DNA for the CDR3 is TGTGCCAGTAGCAATCAGGGGGGTGAGGGTCAGCCCCAGCATTTT. Translating it yields CASSNQGGEGQPQHF. The V call is TRBV19, the J call TRBJ1-5, with 7 bases aligning to TRBD1. Germline V gene sequence: CDR1 LNHDA, CDR2 SQIVND (reference sequence). The CDR3 loop spans 15 amino acids. After removal of 6 bases from V and 6 bases from J, the junction contained 11 bases not matched to a gene.